Following are 30 T cell receptor beta chains from one sample sequenced in a study of T cells in localized non-small cell lung cancer. Profiled with immunoSEQ multiplex PCR; TCRdb holds only in-frame clones, not every one. The top ten hold around 0.99% of the sample, which has fewer than 30,000 clones, around 90% seen once. This sample comprised peripheral blood, obtained before any cancer treatment. The receptors originated from a woman aged 40-69 years with stage I lung adenocarcinoma.

This chain links TRBV10-1 with TRBJ1-4; D ambiguous. Looked up from germline, CDR1 is WNHNN and CDR2 is SYGVQD (reference sequence). This CDR3 contains 11 residues. V was trimmed by 7 bases and J by 6 bases, leaving 6 bases between them. The CDR3 spells CASIWDEKLFF. The CDR3 DNA is TGCGCCAGCATCTGGGATGAAAAACTGTTTTTT.

The genes are TRBV7-8 and TRBJ2-5; D gene unclear. Trimming removed 1 base at V and 0 bases at J, with 3 bases between. Germline loops: CDR1 SGHVS, CDR2 FQNEAQ. The length of the CDR3 is 13 residues. CDR3 sequence (DNA): TGTGCCAGCAGCTTAGGGGACCAAGAGACCCAGTACTTC. Translated, it gives CASSLGDQETQYF.

V and J are TRBV28 and TRBJ1-6, with TRBD1 matching 10 bases. CDR3 length: 16 residues. The germline V gene encodes CDR1 MDHEN and CDR2 SYDVKM. V was clipped by 6 bases and J by 5 bases; unmatched bases: 7. CDR3 coding DNA: TGTGCCAGCAGAGGGCGACAGGGGGCCCATAATTCACCCCTCCACTTT. Translating it yields CASRGRQGAHNSPLHF.

The chain is built from TRBV1 and TRBJ2-4; the listed D gene, TRBD1, was not tested against the DNA. TRBV1 is a pseudogene segment. The CDR3 length is 21 residues. The CDR3 coding sequence is TGCACCAGCAGCCAAAAGGGCGCGACAGGGGAAGGGGAATTTGCCAAAAACATTCAGTACTTC. Its protein product is CTSSQKGATGEGEFAKNIQYF.

This clone was seen once. The CDR3 loop is CASSLGGAGPYEQYF. The CDR3 DNA reads TGTGCCAGCAGCTTAGGAGGCGCGGGCCCGTACGAGCAGTACTTC. J is TRBJ2-7 and V is TRBV11-2; D may be TRBD2 (5 bases). V lost 1 base and J 4 bases, leaving 14 bases between the germline ends. This CDR3 has 15 amino acids. In germline, CDR1 is SGHAT, CDR2 FQNNGV.

The chain couples TRBV5-6 to TRBJ1-6; no clear D. Germline CDR1 and CDR2: SGHDT and YYEEEE. The CDR3 is 15 amino acids. Trimming removed 2 bases at V and 5 bases at J, with 11 bases between. CDR3 sequence (DNA): TGTGCCAGCAGCTTATTTTCGGGCCATAATTCACCCCTCCACTTT. Protein product: CASSLFSGHNSPLHF.

The CDR3 DNA follows: TGTGCCAGCTCACCAGGAGCGGGTGAGCCTTACGAGCAGTACTTC. Its protein product is CASSPGAGEPYEQYF. The J gene is TRBJ2-7, the V gene TRBV18, with D possibly matching TRBD2 (6 bases). The V gene's germline CDR1 is KGHSH and CDR2 LQKENI. V was clipped by 2 bases and J by 4 bases, with 15 bases between them. This CDR3 has 15 residues.

This clone has a single count. The chain recombines TRBV27 with TRBJ1-4; a possible D gene is TRBD1 (5 bases). Per the germline V gene, CDR1 is MNHEY and CDR2 is SMNVEV (reference sequence). This CDR3 region has 15 residues. The V gene lost 1 base and the J gene lost 4 bases, with 10 bases spanning the gap. The CDR3 sequence is CASSLYPGLNEKLFF. The CDR3 bases are TGTGCCAGCAGTTTATACCCAGGGCTTAATGAAAAACTGTTTTTT.

This chain links TRBV11-2 with TRBJ2-1; 8 bases are a match to TRBD2. The CDR3 covers 17 residues. J lost 6 bases, V lost 8 bases, and 18 bases had no gene match. Germline V gene data show CDR1 as SGHAT and CDR2 as FQNNGV. CDR3 residues: CASAQAERAGAPNEQFF. The CDR3 DNA reads TGTGCCAGCGCCCAAGCGGAGAGAGCGGGAGCCCCCAATGAGCAGTTCTTC.

This clone was seen only a few times. V usage is TRBV7-2 and J usage is TRBJ1-5; no reliable D call. V was pared by 10 bases and J by 1 base, with 11 bases between. The CDR3 runs to 13 residues. The germline V gene has CDR1 SGHTA and CDR2 FQGNSA. CDR3 DNA: TGTGCCACCAATAGAGGGAGCAATCAGCCCCAGCATTTT. Its protein product is CATNRGSNQPQHF. The full variable domain, completed using reference TRBV7-2 and TRBJ1-5, is GAGVSQSPSNKVTEKGKDVELRCDPISGHTALYWYRQSLGQGLEFLIYFQGNSAPDKSGLPSDRFSAERTGGSVSTLTIQRTQQEDSAVYLCATNRGSNQPQHFGDGTRLSIL.

This rearrangement joins TRBV7-9 to TRBJ2-5, with a tentative D call TRBD2 (6 bases). Deletions cut 5 bases from V and 2 bases from J, with 15 bases between. CDR3 size: 15 residues. The V gene's germline CDR1 is SEHNR and CDR2 FQNEAQ (reference sequence). The CDR3 is CASSKGGLLQETQYF. The CDR3 DNA sequence: TGTGCCAGCAGCAAAGGAGGGCTGCTACAAGAGACCCAGTACTTC.

By sample share, this clone is medium-sized. This chain connects TRBV5-1 to TRBJ1-1, with D maybe TRBD1 (5 bases). The CDR3 totals 16 residues. Per the germline V gene, CDR1 is SGHRS and CDR2 is YFSETQ. The V end was cut by 3 bases, the J end by 1 base, with 16 bases between. The CDR3 here is CASSWGSYSQNTEAFF. CDR3 nucleotide sequence: TGCGCCAGCAGCTGGGGCTCGTACTCCCAGAACACTGAAGCTTTCTTT.

The rearrangement links TRBV11-3 to TRBJ2-7, with D unresolved. Germline V gives CDR1 SGHNT, CDR2 YENEEA. Trimming cost V 0 bases and J 2 bases, with 14 bases left between them. The CDR3 spans 16 residues. In nucleotides, the CDR3 is TGTGCCAGCAGCTTAGAAGACGGGCTACCCCCCTACGAGCAGTACTTC. This translates into CASSLEDGLPPYEQYF.

V usage is TRBV4-3 and J usage is TRBJ2-5; 7 bases fit TRBD2. The germline V gene encodes CDR1 LGHNA and CDR2 YSLEER. V was clipped by 2 bases and J by 3 bases; unmatched bases: 3. The CDR3 contains 14 residues. The CDR3 here is CASSQNAGEETQYF. CDR3 in DNA: TGCGCCAGCAGCCAAAATGCGGGAGAAGAGACCCAGTACTTC.

The V gene is TRBV7-8, the J gene TRBJ1-4; tentatively, D is TRBD1 (6 bases). V shed 5 bases and J shed 10 bases, with 23 bases lying between them. Germline CDR1 reads SGHVS; CDR2 reads FQNEAQ. This CDR3 is 16 amino acids long. The CDR3 protein is CASSLSLGGRGGKLFF. The CDR3 DNA reads as TGTGCCAGCAGCCTTTCCCTGGGTGGGAGAGGGGGAAAACTGTTTTTT. The full variable domain, with the rest looked up from reference TRBV7-8 and TRBJ1-4, is GAGVSQSPRYKVAKRGQDVALRCDPISGHVSLFWYQQALGQGPEFLTYFQNEAQLDKSGLPSDRFFAERPEGSVSTLKIQRTQQEDSAVYLCASSLSLGGRGGKLFFGSGTQLSVL.

This clone turned up a few times. The chain links TRBV27 to TRBJ1-2; D may be TRBD1 (6 bases). This CDR3 is built from 15 residues. Trimming shortened V by 4 bases and J by 4 bases, and 16 bases separated the two germline ends. CDR1 MNHEY and CDR2 SMNVEV come from the germline V gene (reference sequence). The CDR3 here is CASSWGGGGAYGYTF. CDR3 DNA sequence: TGTGCCAGCAGTTGGGGGGGCGGGGGTGCCTATGGCTACACCTTC.

The V call is TRBV6-5, the J call TRBJ2-7; D tentatively reads TRBD1 or TRBD2 (6 bases each). The length of the CDR3 is 14 residues. Trimming shortened V by 6 bases and J by 0 bases, and 12 bases separated the two germline ends. The V gene's germline CDR1 is MNHEY and CDR2 SVGAGI. The CDR3 DNA reads as TGTGCCAGCAGCCCCGGGGGCAGCTCCTACGAGCAGTACTTC. Residues: CASSPGGSSYEQYF.

The V call is TRBV5-1, the J call TRBJ1-2; D may be TRBD1 (5 bases). V was pared by 4 bases and J by 4 bases, with 11 bases between. This CDR3 is 13 amino acids long. Germline V gene data show CDR1 as SGHRS and CDR2 as YFSETQ. The CDR3 DNA reads as TGCGCCAGCAGCCTGGACACGATCTATGGCTACACCTTC. This encodes CASSLDTIYGYTF.

The chain links TRBV27 to TRBJ2-3, with 12 bases lining up with TRBD2. Germline V gene data show CDR1 as MNHEY and CDR2 as SMNVEV (reference sequence). V was clipped by 6 bases and J by 2 bases; unmatched bases: 6. The CDR3 has 16 residues. This chain's CDR3 is CASRELAGGATDTQYF. The CDR3 nucleotides are TGTGCCAGCAGAGAACTAGCGGGAGGTGCCACAGATACGCAGTATTTT.

This clone was observed once. V and J are TRBV15 and TRBJ1-6; TRBD1 might be the D (6 bases). The CDR3 spans 17 residues. V was shortened by 0 bases and J by 7 bases, with 16 bases between the two germline ends. Per germline, CDR1 LNHNV and CDR2 YYDKDF (reference sequence). The CDR3 DNA is TGTGCCACCAGCAGAGAGTGGACAGTCTTAGGCAATTCACCCCTCCACTTT. Its protein is CATSREWTVLGNSPLHF.

Only one count was recorded for this clone. V is TRBV29-1 and J is TRBJ2-7; a possible D gene is TRBD1 (6 bases). V gave up 6 bases and J gave up 0 bases, with 12 bases separating them. Germline V lookup: CDR1 SQVTM, CDR2 ANQGSEA. The CDR3 consists of 13 residues. The CDR3 spells CSVSRGSSYEQYF. CDR3 sequence (DNA): TGCAGCGTAAGCAGGGGCAGCTCCTACGAGCAGTACTTC.

The V gene is TRBV6-6, the J gene TRBJ2-5; D is uncertain. This CDR3 spans 14 amino acids. Germline V CDR1 and CDR2: MNHNY, SVGAGI (reference sequence). Trimming cost V 2 bases and J 5 bases, with 12 bases left between them. The CDR3 loop is CASSYAPATETQYF. CDR3 coding DNA: TGTGCCAGCAGTTACGCCCCAGCAACTGAGACCCAGTACTTC.

This chain uses TRBV5-1 with TRBJ1-1; possible D gene TRBD1, 6 bases. V shed 0 bases and J shed 1 base, with 16 bases lying between them. Per the germline V gene, CDR1 is SGHRS and CDR2 is YFSETQ. The CDR3 is 17 residues long. The CDR3 DNA reads TGCGCCAGCAGCTTGGGGACAGCCCTCGGTCAGAACACTGAAGCTTTCTTT. This gives the protein CASSLGTALGQNTEAFF.

The chain combines TRBV6-1 with TRBJ2-3; 8 bases fit TRBD2. V gave up 6 bases and J gave up 5 bases; unmatched junction bases: 4. Germline V lookup: CDR1 MNHNS, CDR2 SASEGT. This CDR3 is built from 13 residues. This chain's CDR3 is CASRTSGGDTQYF. CDR3 DNA sequence: TGTGCCAGCAGAACTAGCGGAGGAGATACGCAGTATTTT.

This CDR3 is CASSTNGGQGMGEQFF. The CDR3 nucleotides are TGTGCCAGCAGCACCAACGGAGGTCAGGGGATGGGTGAGCAGTTCTTC. The J gene is TRBJ2-1, the V gene TRBV11-3, with a tentative D call TRBD1 (6 bases). Between the trimmed V and J ends, which lost 5 bases and 9 bases, there was a span of 23 bases. This CDR3 contains 16 residues. CDR1 is SGHNT, CDR2 YENEEA, per germline.

This chain uses TRBV10-1 with TRBJ2-5, with D perhaps assigned TRBD1 or TRBD2 (5 bases each). CDR3 length equals 15 residues. The germline CDR1 and CDR2 sequences are WNHNN and SYGVQD (reference sequence). The V end lost 0 bases, the J end lost 5 bases, and 13 bases lay between the germline ends. Here the CDR3 DNA reads TGCGCCAGCAGTGAGTCGAGGGGAGTAACGGAGACCCAGTACTTC. This gives the protein CASSESRGVTETQYF.

This sequence joins TRBV19 and TRBJ1-1; D is unresolved. Deletions cut 4 bases from V and 3 bases from J, with 6 bases between. CDR1 and CDR2 (germline): LNHDA, SQIVND (reference sequence). There are 12 residues in the CDR3. The CDR3 protein is CASSKEYTEAFF. CDR3 bases: TGTGCCAGTAGTAAGGAGTACACTGAAGCTTTCTTT.

J is TRBJ2-7 and V is TRBV7-2; D is undetermined. CDR1 is SGHTA and CDR2 is FQGNSA in the germline V gene. The V and J ends lost 1 base and 5 bases respectively, with 18 bases between them. This CDR3 is built from 16 residues. The DNA for the CDR3 is TGTGCCAGCAGCTTAGGTCCCCCATTTGAGGAGAACGAGCAGTACTTC. It specifies CASSLGPPFEENEQYF.

This chain connects TRBV6-6 to TRBJ1-1, with unresolved D. The germline V gene encodes CDR1 MNHNY and CDR2 SVGAGI (reference sequence). This CDR3 spans 11 amino acids. V lost 7 bases to trimming and J lost 4 bases, with 7 bases between them. The CDR3 DNA reads TGTGCCAGCACCGAGACCACTGAAGCTTTCTTT. Amino acid sequence: CASTETTEAFF.

The V gene is TRBV6-6, the J gene TRBJ2-2, with D perhaps matching TRBD1 (7 bases). V lost 4 bases to trimming and J lost 3 bases, with 15 bases between them. This CDR3 has 16 residues. Germline V CDR1 and CDR2: MNHNY, SVGAGI (reference sequence). CDR3 protein: CASSSRRGVDTGELFF. The DNA of the CDR3 is TGTGCCAGCAGTTCACGCAGGGGGGTGGACACCGGGGAGCTGTTTTTT.